The source of this T cell receptor (beta chain) is a study of blood T cell repertoires in COVID-19. Whole-study context: COVID-19 samples collected from the United States, Italy and Spain covered acute and convalescent phases. T cells, B-cell-depleted T cells, or PBMCs provided the cDNA or gDNA that served as material.

How the authors handled the data: Counts of nucleated cells, estimated from reference gene primer amplification, were obtained. Data came from immunoSEQ multiplex PCR; TCRdb stores just in-frame clones and leaves some out. V and J calls and clone size are given by that table; D and trimming were obtained from the DNA. The data show several thousand clones, 80% seen once. V shed 6 bases and J shed 6 bases, with 11 bases lying between them. The CDR3 length is 12 residues. The chain is built from TRBV12-3 or TRBV12-4 and TRBJ1-1, with a tentative D call TRBD1 (6 bases). Sequenced: peripheral blood. This TCR was recovered from a man between 70 and 80 years old with active COVID-19. The CDR3 DNA sequence: TGTGCCAGCAGGCCCCAGGGGCCTGAAGCTTTCTTT. It is translated as CASRPQGPEAFF.